The next 28 T cell receptor beta chains were all read from a single sample in a study of T cell clusters in autoimmune cytopenias (dated by TCRdb to between 2018 and 2020). Sequencing used an Illumina MiSeq. Multiplex PCR with a touch-down protocol amplified TRB rearrangements, with the TRB-A and TRB-B primer pools combined in a single tube. Once TCRdb had reprocessed the reads, it stored one entry per CDR3 protein sequence and supplied no DNA. The sample table includes about 630 distinct CDR3 sequences. The leading ten clones occupy 15% to 17% of the sample. For each sample, TRB amplification used roughly 270 ng of peripheral blood genomic DNA, equal to approximately 38,000 genome equivalents. This sample was shared with a second study, whose subject was T cell repertoires in aging, cancer and after chemotherapy.

Input material: peripheral blood. The receptor source for this set is a human donor with chronic lymphocytic leukemia.

This clonotype registers medium-sized (0.01 to 0.1%) by frequency. This chain joins TRBV5-1 and TRBJ2-2; the TCRdb call, TRBD1, lacks DNA for checking. The CDR3 is 17 amino acids. Looked up from germline, CDR1 is SGHRS and CDR2 is YFSETQ. The CDR3 region is CASSFGSRQGNTGELFF.

Measured by frequency, this clonotype is medium-sized (0.01 to 0.1%). The chain uses TRBV27 and TRBJ1-5. Germline CDR1 reads MNHEY; CDR2 reads SMNVEV (reference sequence). The CDR3 contains 13 residues. CDR3 amino acids: CASSSRRDQPQHF.

V is TRBV4-1 and J is TRBJ2-5. The CDR3 runs to 15 residues. Per germline, CDR1 MGHRA and CDR2 YSYEKL. The chain's CDR3 is CASSQELGVGETQYF.

This clonotype is labeled medium-sized (0.01 to 0.1%) based on frequency. The chain employs TRBV30 and TRBJ2-7. The CDR3 has 12 amino acids. The germline V gene encodes CDR1 GTSNPN and CDR2 SVGIG (reference sequence). CDR3 residues: CAWTGTTYEQYF.

Judged by frequency, this clonotype is medium-sized. The chain joins TRBV12-3 or TRBV12-4 to TRBJ2-3; TCRdb designates TRBD2, a call that cannot be tested without DNA. The length of the CDR3 is 16 residues. CDR3 region: CASSLSLAESTDTQYF.

This clonotype is medium-sized by frequency. The chain's CDR3 is CAISDLIAGDVEQFF. The gene calls are TRBV10-3 and TRBJ2-1; there is no DNA to check the TCRdb D call of TRBD2. Germline CDR1 ENHRY, CDR2 SYGVKD. The length of the CDR3 is 15 residues.

This clonotype is deemed medium-sized by its frequency. The genes are TRBV5-1 and TRBJ2-1; the D call of TRBD2 rests on TCRdb alone, since no DNA is present to check it. CDR1 and CDR2 (germline): SGHRS, YFSETQ. The CDR3 covers 15 residues. The CDR3 loop is CASSPGLASYNEQFF.

Considering frequency, this clonotype is medium-sized (0.01 to 0.1%). This sequence joins TRBV6-6 and TRBJ2-6; TCRdb outputs TRBD1, but without DNA this stays unchecked. Per germline, CDR1 MNHNY and CDR2 SVGAGI (reference sequence). The length of the CDR3 is 16 residues. The CDR3 here is CASSPPGGSGANVLTF.

This clonotype shows up as medium-sized by frequency. V gene TRBV24-1 combines with J gene TRBJ2-2; TCRdb designates TRBD1, a call that cannot be tested without DNA. The CDR3 is made up of 15 amino acids. Germline CDR1 is KGHDR and CDR2 is SFDVKD. This CDR3 is CATSDAGKNTGELFF.

Its frequency marks this clonotype as large (0.1 to 1%). The chain couples TRBV18 to TRBJ2-5. This CDR3 comprises 12 residues. CDR1 and CDR2 (germline): KGHSH, LQKENI. The CDR3 sequence: CASSVQQETQYF.

The J gene is TRBJ2-1, the V gene TRBV9. Germline V lookup: CDR1 SGDLS, CDR2 YYNGEE. The CDR3 is 13 amino acids. CDR3 loop: CASSVGPLTEQFF. The complete variable domain, with remaining parts taken from reference TRBV9 and TRBJ2-1, reads DSGVTQTPKHLITATGQRVTLRCSPRSGDLSVYWYQQSLDQGLQFLIQYYNGEERAKGNILERFSAQQFPDLHSELNLSSLELGDSALYFCASSVGPLTEQFFGPGTRLTVL.

The chain has TRBV7-2 and TRBJ2-1. The germline gives CDR1 SGHTA, CDR2 FQGNSA. This CDR3 has 15 amino acids. CDR3 region: CASSLSASAYNEQFF. Drawing the rest from reference TRBV7-2 and TRBJ2-1, the complete variable domain is GAGVSQSPSNKVTEKGKDVELRCDPISGHTALYWYRQSLGQGLEFLIYFQGNSAPDKSGLPSDRFSAERTGGSVSTLTIQRTQQEDSAVYLCASSLSASAYNEQFFGPGTRLTVL.

This clonotype is medium-sized by frequency. CDR3 sequence reads: CASTWTQAGGGGWETQYF. The chain combines TRBV5-4 with TRBJ2-5; TCRdb selects TRBD1, and the lack of DNA leaves this call unchecked. Germline CDR1 SGHNT, CDR2 YYREEE (reference sequence). This CDR3 region has 18 residues.

This clonotype counts as medium-sized by frequency. The J gene is TRBJ1-1, the V gene TRBV6-4. This CDR3 has 14 amino acids. Germline lookup yields CDR1 MRHNA and CDR2 SNTAGT. CDR3 amino acids: CASRAGTWNTEAFF.

This clonotype counts as medium-sized (0.01 to 0.1%) by frequency. The chain joins TRBV7-9 to TRBJ1-1. Germline CDR1 reads SEHNR; CDR2 reads FQNEAQ (reference sequence). The CDR3 has 16 amino acids. CDR3 protein: CASSLAQGGVNTEAFF.

This clonotype shows up as large by frequency. V is TRBV6-5 and J is TRBJ1-1; TCRdb's D call of TRBD1 is untestable without DNA. Germline assignment: CDR1 MNHEY and CDR2 SVGAGI. The CDR3 has 13 amino acids. CDR3 region: CASSQQANTEAFF.

Measured by frequency, this clonotype is medium-sized. The chain employs TRBV5-4 and TRBJ1-1; TCRdb proposes TRBD1, but this gene call is untestable without DNA. The CDR3 is 14 residues long. Germline CDR1 reads SGHNT; CDR2 reads YYREEE (reference sequence). This CDR3 is CASSRALRQTEAFF.

The CDR3 loop is CATYRGVGTGELFF. The V and J genes are TRBV19 and TRBJ2-2; TCRdb returns TRBD1, unconfirmable since there is no DNA. The CDR3 spans 14 residues. Per the germline V gene, CDR1 is LNHDA and CDR2 is SQIVND (reference sequence).

This clonotype registers medium-sized (0.01 to 0.1%) by frequency. V and J are TRBV24-1 and TRBJ2-5; TCRdb outputs TRBD1, but without DNA this stays unchecked. The CDR3 length is 16 residues. Germline CDR1 and CDR2: KGHDR and SFDVKD. Here the CDR3 reads CATSTGSGQGGETQYF.

This clonotype is called medium-sized (0.01 to 0.1%) based on its frequency. This chain links TRBV20-1 with TRBJ2-3. Germline V gene data show CDR1 as DFQATT and CDR2 as SNEGSKA (reference sequence). This CDR3 comprises 15 residues. CDR3 loop: CSASEIGYYTDTQYF.

Frequency places this clonotype as large. The chain joins TRBV18 to TRBJ1-6; lacking DNA, the TRBD1 call made by TCRdb goes unchecked. In germline, CDR1 is KGHSH, CDR2 LQKENI. This CDR3 is built from 14 residues. The chain's CDR3 is CASSAAQGDSPLHF. Variable domain in full (rest from reference TRBV18 and TRBJ1-6): NAGVMQNPRHLVRRRGQEARLRCSPMKGHSHVYWYRQLPEEGLKFMVYLQKENIIDESGMPKERFSAEFPKEGPSILRIQQVVRGDSAAYFCASSAAQGDSPLHFGNGTRLTVT.

In terms of frequency, this clonotype is large. The chain employs TRBV6-5 and TRBJ1-6; lacking DNA, the TRBD1 call made by TCRdb goes unchecked. CDR1 and CDR2 (germline): MNHEY, SVGAGI. The CDR3 consists of 14 residues. The CDR3 reads CASSYEGGISPLHF.

This clonotype shows up as large by frequency. This chain links TRBV30 with TRBJ1-5; lacking DNA, the TRBD1 call made by TCRdb goes unchecked. Germline CDR1 and CDR2: GTSNPN and SVGIG (reference sequence). The length of the CDR3 is 12 residues. The CDR3 here is CAWDRNNQPQHF.

This clonotype is deemed medium-sized (0.01 to 0.1%) by its frequency. The chain links TRBV20-1 to TRBJ1-2. CDR3 length: 13 residues. The germline gives CDR1 DFQATT, CDR2 SNEGSKA (reference sequence). The CDR3 sequence is CSARDIQGIGYTF.

By frequency, this clonotype is medium-sized. This rearrangement joins TRBV28 to TRBJ1-2. The length of the CDR3 is 14 residues. Germline CDR1 and CDR2: MDHEN and SYDVKM. The CDR3: CASSLAGRNYGYTF.

By frequency, this clonotype is medium-sized. J is TRBJ2-1 and V is TRBV20-1; TCRdb names TRBD2, which stays unverified in the absence of DNA. Germline V gene lookup returns CDR1 DFQATT and CDR2 SNEGSKA (reference sequence). This CDR3 is 15 amino acids long. The CDR3 sequence is CSGRLAYSSYNEQFF.

The V and J genes are TRBV20-1 and TRBJ2-1; TCRdb designates TRBD2, a call that cannot be tested without DNA. Germline CDR1 and CDR2: DFQATT and SNEGSKA (reference sequence). This CDR3 comprises 13 residues. CDR3 protein: CSAGLAGGREQFF.

This clonotype is classed as medium-sized (0.01 to 0.1%) by frequency. The CDR3 sequence is CAISETSGQGALGANVLTF. The J gene is TRBJ2-6, the V gene TRBV10-3; as DNA is missing, the TRBD1 call by TCRdb cannot be tested. CDR1 is ENHRY, CDR2 SYGVKD, per germline. This CDR3 comprises 19 residues.